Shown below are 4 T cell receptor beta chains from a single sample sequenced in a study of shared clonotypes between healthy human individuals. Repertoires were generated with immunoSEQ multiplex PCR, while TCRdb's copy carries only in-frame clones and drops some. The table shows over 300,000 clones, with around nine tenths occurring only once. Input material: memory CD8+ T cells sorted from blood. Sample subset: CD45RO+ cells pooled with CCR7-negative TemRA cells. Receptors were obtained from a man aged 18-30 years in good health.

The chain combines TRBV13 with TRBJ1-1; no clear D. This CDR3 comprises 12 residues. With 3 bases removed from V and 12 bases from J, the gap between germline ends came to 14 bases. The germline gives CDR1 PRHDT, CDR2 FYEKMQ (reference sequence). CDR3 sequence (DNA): TGTGCCAGCAGCTTGTCGGGTTCCGGTCCTTTCTTT. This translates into CASSLSGSGPFF. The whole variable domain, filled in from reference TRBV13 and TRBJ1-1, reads AAGVIQSPRHLIKEKRETATLKCYPIPRHDTVYWYQQGPGQDPQFLISFYEKMQSDKGSIPDRFSAQQFSDYHSELNMSSLELGDSALYFCASSLSGSGPFFGQGTRLTVV.

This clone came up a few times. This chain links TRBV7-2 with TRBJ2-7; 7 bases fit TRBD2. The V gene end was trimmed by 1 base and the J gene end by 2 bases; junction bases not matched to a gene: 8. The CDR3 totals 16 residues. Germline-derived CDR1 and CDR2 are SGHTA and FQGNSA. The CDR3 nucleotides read TGTGCCAGCAGCTTAGGGTTTGGGCTAGCGGCCTACGAGCAGTACTTC. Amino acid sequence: CASSLGFGLAAYEQYF.

The CDR3 reads CATRDSGTMNTEAFF. The CDR3 DNA reads as TGTGCCACCCGGGACAGTGGGACGATGAACACTGAAGCTTTCTTT. This chain connects TRBV10-3 to TRBJ1-1, with 7 nucleotides matching TRBD1. The germline gives CDR1 ENHRY, CDR2 SYGVKD. The V gene end was trimmed by 10 bases and the J gene end by 0 bases; junction bases not matched to a gene: 11. The CDR3 loop spans 15 amino acids.

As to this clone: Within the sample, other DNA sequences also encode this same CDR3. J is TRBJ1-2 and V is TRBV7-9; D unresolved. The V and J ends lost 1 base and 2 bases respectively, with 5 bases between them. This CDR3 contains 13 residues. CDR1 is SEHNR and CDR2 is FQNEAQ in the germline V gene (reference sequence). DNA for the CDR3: TGTGCCAGCAGCTTAGGGCAGAACTATGGCTACACCTTC. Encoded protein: CASSLGQNYGYTF.